This T cell receptor (beta chain) was found in a study of PD-1 blockade in classical Hodgkin lymphoma (dated by TCRdb to about 2020). Turning to the overall study: Nivolumab dosing was 3 mg/kg intravenously every 2 weeks, continuing until either disease progression or unacceptable toxicity. The study used TCR beta sequencing and CyTOF to define a peripheral blood immune signature of response to PD-1 blockade in classical Hodgkin lymphoma. Summary of the overall study and its limitations: Only a single clinical trial cohort was studied, and what caused the repertoire differences, possibly disease activity or prior therapy, remained undefined. Trial patients achieving complete response had baseline diversity similar to newly diagnosed patients, whereas partial responders and progressors had significantly lower diversity. Baseline TCR diversity was reported to be lower in newly diagnosed patients than in healthy donors, and even lower in relapsed/refractory patients. CD4+ but not CD8+ TCR diversity rose significantly by C4D1 (p=0.0027 vs p=0.16), most apparent in complete responders (p=0.02). Diversity was lower in patients who began nivolumab less than 1 year after ASCT, so these patients were left out of later analyses to avoid confounding by immune reconstitution.

The Qiagen DNeasy kit was used to extract genomic DNA from unsorted PBMCs and from the negatively selected CD4+ and CD8+ fractions. TCR beta CDR3 regions were amplified by immunoSEQ multiplex PCR using primers annealing to V and J segments. A synthetic immune receptor repertoire was used to minimize amplification bias, and any remaining bias was removed computationally after sequencing. In the source study's methods: Custom Python scripts were used to quantify repertoire diversity as the Shannon entropy index. Unsorted, CD4+ and CD8+ repertoires were analyzed separately, except in combined analyses where CD4+ and CD8+ sequences were merged in silico. A clone counted as expanded when the clone's frequency after treatment rose at least 2-fold relative to C1D1, and clones undetected at baseline were given a pseudocount of 0.5. Singleton clones were defined as clones with 0 or 1 copy at C1D1, and non-singleton clones were defined as clones with 2 or more copies. Clones expanded in unsorted samples were assigned a CD4+, CD8+ or unknown annotation through matching of protein sequences in sorted samples from the same patient. Wilcoxon tests on paired samples were used to test diversity changes from C1D1 to C4D1. TCRdb took this table from immuneACCESS and kept in-frame rearrangements with V and J called. Such tables lack part of the clones; where checked against another copy, unresolved V genes explain under half of the gap, and the rest is unexplained. That table gives V, J and clone size, and the DNA gave D and trimming. The sample profile shows 11,000 to 15,000 clones; under 90% of them were found once. Approximately 22% of the sample goes to the ten largest clones.

This clone has only a few counts. Its antigen specificity is not known. Per-base qualities were not stored, and no clone one base away is much larger. Looking up the germline V gene yields CDR1 SGDLS and CDR2 YYNGEE. CDR3 length: 14 amino acids, cysteine to phenylalanine. Just CDR3 DNA is preserved here, 42 bases in frame from base 1. V is cut by 4 bases and J by 0 bases, and the space between the germline ends is 9 bases. What this sample's time point label stands for: cycle 1 day 1 (C1D1), immediately before nivolumab initiation. Every trial patient had relapsed following autologous stem cell transplantation, and prior brentuximab vedotin exposure was what differed among cohorts A, B and C. A total of around 59 patients with relapsed/refractory classical Hodgkin lymphoma made up the trial cohort, and each patient's best overall response was complete response, partial response or progressive disease. Trial patients were treated with single-agent nivolumab in the multi-cohort phase II CheckMate 205 trial. An independent review committee assessed best overall response by applying the 2007 International Working Group response criteria. Trial PBMCs were collected immediately before nivolumab initiation (C1D1) and during therapy at cycle 2 day 1 and cycle 4 day 1. Peripheral blood was collected in 8 mL Vacutainer Cell Preparation Tubes, from which PBMCs were isolated by centrifugation and then cryopreserved.

The specimen was peripheral blood mononuclear cells (PBMCs), collected at baseline. The rearranged segments are TRBV9 and TRBJ2-3, with no D gene named confidently. The receptor was isolated from a human donor with classical Hodgkin lymphoma. The sequence in DNA is TGTGCCAGCAGCCCTAGGGATAGCACAGATACGCAGTATTTT. Protein translation: CASSPRDSTDTQYF.